The 8 T cell receptor beta chains in this list originate from one sample, sequenced in a study of cytotoxic CD8 clonotypes in ibrutinib-treated CLL. Repertoires were generated with immunoSEQ multiplex PCR, while TCRdb's copy carries only in-frame clones and drops some. The sample has roughly 180,000 clones, about 80% seen once. This material consisted of PBMCs, taken after 24 months of ibrutinib treatment. Receptors were obtained from a human donor with chronic lymphocytic leukemia.

V and J are TRBV2 and TRBJ2-5, with 12 bases matching TRBD2. The germline V gene has CDR1 SNHLY and CDR2 FYNNEI. The CDR3 length is 15 residues. Unmatched junction bases numbered 9, after V lost 4 bases and J lost 9 bases. The CDR3 DNA reads as TGTGCCAGCAGTGTCACTAGCGGGGGGCGATCGGCCCAGTACTTC. It yields the protein CASSVTSGGRSAQYF.

The chain couples TRBV29-1 to TRBJ1-2, with TRBD1 matching over 10 bases. The germline gives CDR1 SQVTM, CDR2 ANQGSEA. The CDR3 consists of 13 residues. The trim removed 2 bases at V and 8 bases at J, leaving 5 bases unmatched. The CDR3 loop reads CSVEYATGGGYTF. The CDR3 DNA follows: TGCAGCGTTGAATACGCGACAGGGGGCGGCTACACCTTC.

The rearrangement links TRBV11-2 to TRBJ2-1, with D unresolved. The CDR3 consists of 15 residues. V dropped 1 base and J dropped 1 base, with 8 bases sitting between them. Germline lookup yields CDR1 SGHAT and CDR2 FQNNGV. This chain's CDR3 is CASSLGARSYNEQFF. CDR3 in DNA: TGTGCCAGCAGCTTAGGAGCTCGATCCTACAATGAGCAGTTCTTC.

This sequence joins TRBV5-1 and TRBJ1-1; 7 positions match TRBD1. The CDR3 consists of 16 residues. CDR1 is SGHRS, CDR2 YFSETQ, per germline. After removal of 3 bases from V and 5 bases from J, the junction contained 13 bases not matched to a gene. In nucleotides, the CDR3 is TGCGCCAGCAGCTGGGGGACAGAGATCTTGGGAACTGAAGCTTTCTTT. Protein product: CASSWGTEILGTEAFF. Based on the CDR3 plus reference TRBV5-1 and TRBJ1-1, the full variable domain is KAGVTQTPRYLIKTRGQQVTLSCSPISGHRSVSWYQQTPGQGLQFLFEYFSETQRNKGNFPGRFSGRQFSNSRSEMNVSTLELGDSALYLCASSWGTEILGTEAFFGQGTRLTVV.

The CDR3 nucleotides read TGTGCCATCAGTGAGAGTTGGACAGGGCCCATCGGACAGCCCCAGCATTTT. Residues: CAISESWTGPIGQPQHF. This chain uses TRBV10-3 with TRBJ1-5; 8 bases are a match to TRBD1. This CDR3 contains 17 residues. Germline V gives CDR1 ENHRY, CDR2 SYGVKD. The J segment lost 7 bases and the V segment lost 2 bases, leaving 13 bases of the junction unmatched.

The CDR3 nucleotides are TGTGCCAGCAGCCGAAGACAGGGGGCGCTGGGAATGAACACCATATATTTT. Protein sequence: CASSRRQGALGMNTIYF. V is TRBV11-1 and J is TRBJ1-3, with TRBD1 identical over 10 bases. The CDR3 totals 17 residues. The V gene end was trimmed by 5 bases and the J gene end by 7 bases; junction bases not matched to a gene: 14. The germline gives CDR1 SGHAT, CDR2 FQDESV (reference sequence).

This sequence joins TRBV7-9 and TRBJ1-2; 9 bases are shared with TRBD1. This CDR3 is 15 amino acids long. V trimming: 0 bases; J trimming: 5 bases; junction bases outside the gene matches: 4. Per the germline V gene, CDR1 is SEHNR and CDR2 is FQNEAQ (reference sequence). The CDR3 sequence is CASSLATGGEYGYTF. CDR3 DNA: TGTGCCAGCAGCTTAGCGACAGGGGGGGAGTATGGCTACACCTTC.

The chain is built from TRBV6-6 and TRBJ2-3, with D possibly being TRBD1 or TRBD2 (5 bases each). This CDR3 contains 16 residues. The V gene lost 6 bases and the J gene lost 2 bases, with 18 bases spanning the gap. Germline CDR1 MNHNY, CDR2 SVGAGI (reference sequence). The CDR3 nucleotides are TGTGCCAGCAGAGGGACCACTAGAACTTACACAGATACGCAGTATTTT. Protein sequence: CASRGTTRTYTDTQYF.